This T cell receptor (beta chain) was profiled in a study of blood T cells in healthy people across ages (dated by TCRdb to about 2015). Study-wide context: In model experiments, roughly one uniquely barcoded TCR beta cDNA molecule per two T cells was captured by template switching. Using deep sequencing normalized with unique cDNA molecular identifiers, the study measured how TCR beta repertoire diversity changes with age. The donors were split into four age groups: young (average about 16 years), middle-aged (more than 35), aged (approximately 59) and long-lived (approximately 80). The study analyzed two additional independent replicas of 1 million unique cDNA reads from the same blood draw for two donors, one aged 18 to 30 and one aged 80 or older.

Systemically healthy Caucasian individuals from Russia, 39 in total and aged about 6 to 100 years, were included as donors. Ten milliliters of peripheral blood were drawn from each donor into EDTA-treated Vacutainer tubes. Ficoll-Paque density-gradient centrifugation was used to isolate PBMCs, with at least 6.5 million per sample. Total RNA, at least 6 micrograms per sample, was extracted from PBMCs with Trizol reagent. For every donor, an aliquot of PBMCs went through flow cytometry to measure the percentages of naive CD45RAhigh/CD27high T cells. About this clonotype: The clone's antigen remains unknown. Per-base quality was not reported, and no clone a single base away is much larger than it.

Broader findings and caveats from the paper: Estimates of total diversity from one million sequenced T cells were regarded as lower bounds and underestimates. The long-lived group showed more naive CD4+ T cells, fewer expanded clones and increased TCR diversity than the aged group, suggesting age selection. Because profiling used bulk unsorted PBMCs, naive and antigen-experienced compartments could not be compared conclusively. Observed TCR beta diversity per million T cells fell roughly linearly with age, and a significant reduction was already apparent by age about 36. Because the CMV infection status of the donors was unknown, age-related changes in expanded clonotypes may potentially have been confounded. A strong correlation was found between observed TCR beta diversity and the percentage of naive T cells measured by flow cytometry.

Receptor libraries were prepared by 5' RACE. Sequenced using an Illumina HiSeq 2500. The second PCR ran for about 6 to 11 cycles and used a J-beta primer mix along with a sample-barcoded 5' primer. A template-switch 5' adaptor carrying 12 random nucleotides introduced a unique molecular identifier onto each TCR beta cDNA molecule. Each sample yielded at least 2.5 million CDR3-containing paired-end reads. The Mint cDNA synthesis kit, primed by a TRBC-specific oligonucleotide, was used to synthesize first-strand cDNA from all RNA. Following uracil-DNA glycosylase treatment, a first 18-cycle PCR with universal primers M1SS and BC2_uni_R was performed on all cDNA. Per the source publication's procedure: For normalization, 1 million high-quality reads were randomly selected from each sample, with every read carrying a distinct molecular identifier. Instead of being binned into consensus sequences, reads that shared molecular identifiers were thrown out. CDR3 identification, clonotype clustering and error correction used MiTCR with a Q25 quality threshold and the strictest error-elimination algorithm. Lower-bound total TCR beta diversity was estimated with a nonparametric unseen species model using Euler transformation. The public sequencing data were trimmed at Q25 with fastp and processed into clonotypes with MiXCR by TCRdb, which kept only in-frame beta chains. Each CDR3 protein appears once, grouped with its most common genes and DNA. TCRdb's processing, not the study's, gives the V and J calls here. This sample holds more than 900,000 distinct CDR3 sequences; 20% to 25% were observed only once. The ten largest clones capture 0.65% to 0.75% of the sample.

CDR1 and CDR2 are read off the germline V gene (reference sequence) as DFQATT and SNEGSKA. A distance of 10 bases separates the germline ends of V and J, which lose 3 bases and 7 bases respectively. Counted from cysteine to phenylalanine, this CDR3 has 12 amino acids. The sequence is cut down to CDR3 DNA, 36 bases in frame from base 1. This sample also appeared in a second study, on T cells of mothers and their children. The second source states: Nine systemically healthy Caucasian individuals served as donors, namely three mothers together with their six children. cDNA synthesis used all of the extracted RNA, with roughly 1.5 ug of RNA in each 15 ul reaction. In the second PCR, the M1S primer introduced both the sample barcodes and 2-4 random nucleotides. Over 9.5 million TCR beta CDR3 reads were obtained for each mother, and approximately 3 million reads were obtained for each child. In both related and unrelated pairs, thymic selection shapes the output of TCR recombination in a similar way, with inherited differences having only a minor effect. Related mother-child pairs always showed normalized repertoire overlap that was slightly higher than in unrelated mother-child pairs, though the difference was never significant. No persistent microchimeric T cell clones were detected, at a sensitivity of roughly 99 clones per million clonotypes. Deep NGS was used in the study to compare the TCR beta repertoires of mothers and children and to look for features that separate related mother-child pairs from unrelated individuals. Mothers averaged about 37 +/- 4 years of age and children averaged about 10 +/- 4 years. Libraries were sequenced on Illumina HiSeq 2000 with 100+100 nt paired-end reads after adapter ligation with NEBNext reagents. To prevent cross-contamination, the mother and child libraries were prepared a month apart and were sequenced in separate runs. For each donor, between roughly 450,000 and 2,100,000 distinct TCR beta clonotypes were identified. Naive TCR beta clonotypes were estimated from low-frequency clonotypes matched to each donor's FACS-determined naive share, without sorting.

Sequenced sample: blood. The receptor comes from a girl aged 2 to 10 in good health. This receptor chain uses TRBV20-1 and TRBJ1-5; TRBD1 is perhaps the D gene, given 5 matching bases. The bases are TGCAGTGCTAGTTGGGGCTTGCAGCCCCAGCATTTT. It is translated as CSASWGLQPQHF.